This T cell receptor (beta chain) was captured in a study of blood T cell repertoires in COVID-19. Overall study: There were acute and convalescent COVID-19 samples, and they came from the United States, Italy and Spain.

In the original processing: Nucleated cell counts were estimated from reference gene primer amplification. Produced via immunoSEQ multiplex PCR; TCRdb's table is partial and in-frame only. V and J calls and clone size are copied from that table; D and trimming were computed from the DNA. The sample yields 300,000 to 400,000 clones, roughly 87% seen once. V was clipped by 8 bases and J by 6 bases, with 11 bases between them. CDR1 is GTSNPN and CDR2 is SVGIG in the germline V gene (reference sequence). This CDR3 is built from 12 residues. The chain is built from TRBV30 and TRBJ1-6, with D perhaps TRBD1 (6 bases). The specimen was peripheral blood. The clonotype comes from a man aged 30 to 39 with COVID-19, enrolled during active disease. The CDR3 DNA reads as TGTGCCAGAGGCAGGGGTAATTCACCCCTCCACTTT. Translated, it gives CARGRGNSPLHF.